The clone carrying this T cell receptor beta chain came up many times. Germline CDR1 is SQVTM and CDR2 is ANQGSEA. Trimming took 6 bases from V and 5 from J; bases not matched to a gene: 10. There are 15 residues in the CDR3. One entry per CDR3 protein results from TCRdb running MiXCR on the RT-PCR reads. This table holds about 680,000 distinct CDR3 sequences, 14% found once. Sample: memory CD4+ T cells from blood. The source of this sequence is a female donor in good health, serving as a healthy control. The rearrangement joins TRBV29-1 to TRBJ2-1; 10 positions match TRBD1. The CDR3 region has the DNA TGCAGCGTCGTCCCGGGACAGGGGACTCACAATGAGCAGTTCTTC. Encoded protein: CSVVPGQGTHNEQFF.